These T cell receptor beta chains were read from a single sample in a study of blood T cell repertoires in COVID-19. The protocol was immunoSEQ multiplex PCR, while the TCRdb copy is restricted to in-frame clones and leaves out a portion. The sample consists of 210,000 or so clones, around 80% of them appearing once. What was sequenced was PBMCs or T cells enriched from blood (not recorded which). The receptors derive from a woman in her 40s with acute COVID-19. Both conserved end residues are part of each CDR3. A D gene is named only where the DNA matches it firmly. Clone size, where shown, is once, few, many, or a class for clones that have expanded.

.,.,TRBV27,TRBJ1-2,CASSPYRGQLRLYGYTF,TGTGCCAGCAGTCCCTACCGCGGACAGCTACGACTCTATGGCTACACCTTC
.,.,TRBV10-3,TRBJ2-1,CAISESGDNEQFF,TGTGCCATCAGTGAGTCCGGGGACAATGAGCAGTTCTTC
.,TRBD1,TRBV19,TRBJ1-1,CASTPRTGGNTEAFF,TGTGCCAGTACCCCAAGGACAGGGGGCAACACTGAAGCTTTCTTT
.,.,TRBV7-9,TRBJ1-4,CASSLVGAGVGEKLFF,TGTGCCAGCAGCTTAGTGGGGGCAGGCGTCGGAGAAAAACTGTTTTTT
.,TRBD2,TRBV19,TRBJ2-7,CASSFSGNYEQYF,TGTGCCAGTAGTTTTAGCGGGAACTACGAGCAGTACTTC
.,TRBD1,TRBV28,TRBJ2-5,CASSPGQGRQETQYF,TGTGCCAGCAGTCCCGGACAGGGAAGACAAGAGACCCAGTACTTC
.,TRBD1,TRBV30,TRBJ1-2,CAWSRDRGNYGYTF,TGTGCCTGGAGCCGGGACAGGGGGAACTATGGCTACACCTTC
.,TRBD2,TRBV5-1,TRBJ2-3,CASSRYSGAGDLRSTDTQYF,TGCGCCAGCAGCCGCTACTCCGGAGCGGGGGATCTCAGAAGCACAGATACGCAGTATTTT
.,TRBD1,TRBV5-5,TRBJ1-5,CASSSRPQGAGYQPQHF,TGTGCCAGCAGCTCACGGCCCCAGGGGGCTGGTTATCAGCCCCAGCATTTT
.,.,TRBV29-1,TRBJ1-5,CSVSDRSDAQHF,TGCAGCGTCTCCGACAGGTCCGATGCCCAGCATTTT
.,TRBD1,TRBV19,TRBJ1-1,CASSMRGGAPEAFF,TGTGCCAGTAGTATGAGAGGGGGCGCGCCAGAAGCTTTCTTT
.,TRBD1,TRBV10-3,TRBJ2-5,CAIRQGQAGETQYF,TGTGCCATCAGGCAGGGACAGGCAGGGGAGACCCAGTACTTC
.,.,TRBV30,TRBJ1-5,CAWSVSGGNQPQHF,TGTGCCTGGAGTGTTTCGGGGGGCAATCAGCCCCAGCATTTT
.,.,TRBV27,TRBJ2-7,CASRPSTGLAYEQYF,TGTGCCAGCAGGCCCTCTACAGGGTTAGCCTACGAGCAGTACTTC
.,.,TRBV30,TRBJ1-1,CAWSWSTEAFF,TGTGCCTGGAGTTGGAGCACTGAAGCTTTCTTT
.,.,TRBV7-2,TRBJ2-1,CASSPIGGSGNEQFF,TGTGCCAGCAGCCCAATCGGGGGTAGCGGCAATGAGCAGTTCTTC
few,.,TRBV28,TRBJ1-4,CASSSSHATNEKLFF,TGTGCCAGCAGTTCCAGTCACGCAACTAATGAAAAACTGTTTTTT
.,.,TRBV7-6,TRBJ2-7,CASSARQGPLYEQYF,TGTGCCAGCAGCGCGCGGCAGGGGCCCCTCTACGAGCAGTACTTC
once,.,TRBV27,TRBJ2-7,CASRLGGDYEQYF,TGTGCCAGCAGGCTCGGAGGGGACTACGAGCAGTACTTC
.,TRBD2,TRBV29-1,TRBJ2-7,CSVGEGGAGIYF,TGCAGCGTTGGCGAGGGAGGGGCGGGAATTTACTTC